These 31 T cell receptor beta chains share one sample of origin, sequenced in a study of blood T cell repertoires in COVID-19. Produced via immunoSEQ multiplex PCR; TCRdb's table is partial and in-frame only. The repertoire includes 350,000 or so clones, 80% to 90% of them detected once, and about 2.7% sits in the top ten. Sequenced input: peripheral blood. Every receptor here comes from a man younger than 45 with active or convalescent COVID-19.

V usage is TRBV7-9 and J usage is TRBJ2-7, with 8 bases fitting TRBD1. Losses at the gene ends were 3 bases for V and 0 bases for J; bases not matched to a gene: 7. The CDR3 is 16 residues long. In germline, CDR1 is SEHNR, CDR2 FQNEAQ (reference sequence). DNA for the CDR3: TGTGCCAGCAGCTTTGGCCCGGGACAGGACTCCTACGAGCAGTACTTC. This encodes CASSFGPGQDSYEQYF.

Only a few counts were recorded for this clone. The chain links TRBV7-8 to TRBJ2-7; 9 positions agree with TRBD1. Germline V lookup: CDR1 SGHVS, CDR2 FQNEAQ. This CDR3 region has 16 residues. V shed 1 base and J 4 bases; nucleotides not matched to a gene: 8. The DNA of the CDR3 is TGTGCCAGCAGCTTAGGCTACAGGGGGCTGGGGTACGAGCAGTACTTC. This translates into CASSLGYRGLGYEQYF.

The chain recombines TRBV7-2 with TRBJ1-2; 9 nucleotides align to TRBD1. J lost 11 bases, V lost 5 bases, and 24 bases had no gene match. Looked up from germline, CDR1 is SGHTA and CDR2 is FQGNSA. The CDR3 consists of 18 residues. DNA of the CDR3: TGTGCCAGCAGCCCCTCACCCGGGAGAGGTGGACAGGGGTTAGGATACACCTTC. The encoded protein is CASSPSPGRGGQGLGYTF.

This clone was seen once. V and J are TRBV19 and TRBJ1-5; 7 bases match TRBD1. V lost 3 bases and J lost 6; bases outside the gene matches: 11. From germline, CDR1 is LNHDA and CDR2 SQIVND (reference sequence). The CDR3 spans 16 residues. The CDR3 region is CASSITQGTIFQPQHF. Written as DNA, the CDR3 is TGTGCCAGTAGTATTACACAGGGGACCATCTTTCAGCCCCAGCATTTT.

Turning to this clone: The sample holds other DNA sequences that translate to the same CDR3. The rearrangement joins TRBV3-1 (or the pseudogene TRBV3-2) to TRBJ2-1; D may be TRBD2 (6 bases). The germline gives CDR1 LGHDT, CDR2 YNNKEL (reference sequence). Trimming took off 3 bases at V and 9 bases at J, with 6 bases between the two ends. The CDR3 contains 11 residues. The CDR3 protein is CASSQGGEQFF. CDR3 DNA: TGTGCCAGCAGCCAGGGGGGTGAGCAGTTCTTC.

The V and J genes are TRBV4-3 and TRBJ1-2; TRBD1 is a possible D gene (6 bases). The V end was cut by 0 bases, the J end by 2 bases, with 16 bases between. This CDR3 is 17 amino acids long. CDR1 is LGHNA, CDR2 YSLEER, per germline. The CDR3 spells CASSQDLTRGSNYGYTF. CDR3 nucleotides: TGCGCCAGCAGCCAAGATTTAACCAGGGGTTCAAACTATGGCTACACCTTC.

The rearrangement joins TRBV30 to TRBJ1-5, with 7 bases aligning to TRBD1. The germline V gene has CDR1 GTSNPN and CDR2 SVGIG (reference sequence). The V and J ends lost 0 bases and 5 bases, in that order; junction bases with no gene match: 10. CDR3 size: 16 residues. DNA for the CDR3: TGTGCCTGGAGTGTACAGGGGCAGGGGTCTTATCAGCCCCAGCATTTT. Protein: CAWSVQGQGSYQPQHF.

The genes are TRBV10-3 and TRBJ1-2, with a possible D match to TRBD1 (5 bases). CDR1 and CDR2 (germline): ENHRY, SYGVKD. Trimming took 7 bases from V and 6 from J, leaving 24 bases between them. This CDR3 spans 16 amino acids. For the CDR3, the DNA is TGTGCCATCACCCCCGGGGGGACGGAGGATATCGATGGCTACACCTTC. This sequence encodes CAITPGGTEDIDGYTF.

The rearrangement uses TRBV5-1 and TRBJ2-1; TRBD1 might be the D (6 bases). The germline V gene encodes CDR1 SGHRS and CDR2 YFSETQ. CDR3 length: 16 residues. Trimming removed 2 bases at V and 0 bases at J, with 12 bases between. CDR3 bases: TGCGCCAGCAGCTTCGACAGGACCTCCTCCTACAATGAGCAGTTCTTC. It translates to CASSFDRTSSYNEQFF.

The rearrangement links TRBV28 to TRBJ1-2; D might be TRBD1 (5 bases). Germline CDR1 reads MDHEN; CDR2 reads SYDVKM. The CDR3 consists of 12 residues. The V and J ends lost 5 bases and 6 bases respectively, with 10 bases between them. DNA for the CDR3: TGTGCCAGCAGTATCAGGGAAAATGGCTACACCTTC. The encoded protein is CASSIRENGYTF.

This clone was counted once. The rearrangement links TRBV2 to TRBJ2-3; 10 bases line up with TRBD2. From germline, CDR1 is SNHLY and CDR2 FYNNEI. CDR3 length: 15 amino acids. The junction had 10 bases not matched to a gene; V was cut back by 6 bases and J by 7 bases. DNA for the CDR3: TGTGCCAGCAGCCTCAGGACTAGCGGCACGAATACGCAGTATTTT. Its protein is CASSLRTSGTNTQYF.

The chain combines TRBV4-3 with TRBJ2-2; 10 bases fit TRBD2. Germline CDR1 reads LGHNA; CDR2 reads YSLEER. There are 14 residues in the CDR3. Trimming at V came to 10 bases and at J to 4 bases, leaving 6 bases not matched to a gene. The CDR3 is CATSQREGTGELFF. The CDR3 DNA reads TGCGCCACCTCCCAGCGGGAGGGCACCGGGGAGCTGTTTTTT.

The chain couples TRBV7-8 to TRBJ2-5, with 7 positions matching TRBD2. This CDR3 spans 18 amino acids. The V and J ends lost 4 bases and 5 bases, in that order; junction bases with no gene match: 19. Germline CDR1 reads SGHVS; CDR2 reads FQNEAQ. The CDR3 region has the DNA TGTGCCAGCAGCTCCGCCTGGTCGCGAGCGGGATCGGTTGAGACCCAGTACTTC. This codes for CASSSAWSRAGSVETQYF. The full variable domain, its missing parts supplied by reference TRBV7-8 and TRBJ2-5, is GAGVSQSPRYKVAKRGQDVALRCDPISGHVSLFWYQQALGQGPEFLTYFQNEAQLDKSGLPSDRFFAERPEGSVSTLKIQRTQQEDSAVYLCASSSAWSRAGSVETQYFGPGTRLLVL.

The V gene is TRBV5-5, the J gene TRBJ1-2, with D hard to call. Deletions cut 0 bases from V and 4 bases from J, with 13 bases between. The CDR3 has 15 amino acids. From germline, CDR1 is SGHKS and CDR2 YYEKEE (reference sequence). CDR3 sequence (DNA): TGTGCCAGCAGCTTGGTTGGCCTCGAGGTCTATGGCTACACCTTC. It translates to CASSLVGLEVYGYTF.

The rearrangement links TRBV1 to TRBJ2-7; TRBD2, the table's D call, lacks a check against the DNA. TRBV1 is marked as a pseudogene. The CDR3 sequence is 18 residues long. CDR3 in DNA: TGCACCAGCAGCCCCCGGACTAGCGGGGGGCGGAGAGCTTACGAGCAGTACTTC. It translates to CTSSPRTSGGRRAYEQYF.

This clone appeared a single time. This rearrangement joins TRBV6-2 or TRBV6-3 to TRBJ2-2; TRBD2 matches 9 bases. The CDR3 runs 16 residues. Trimming at V came to 5 bases and at J to 4 bases, leaving 8 bases not matched to a gene. Looked up from germline, CDR1 is MNHEY and CDR2 is SVGEGT. The CDR3 DNA reads TGTGCCAGCAGTCAGCAGCGGGGGGACAGCACCGGGGAGCTGTTTTTT. Residues: CASSQQRGDSTGELFF.

This sequence joins TRBV4-1 and TRBJ1-5; 8 positions match TRBD1. There are 16 residues in the CDR3. V trimming: 2 bases; J trimming: 7 bases; junction bases outside the gene matches: 10. Germline CDR1 and CDR2: MGHRA and YSYEKL. The CDR3, as DNA: TGCGCCAGCAGCCAACCTCTTCAGGGGGCTCGGCAGCCCCAGCATTTT. Translation gives CASSQPLQGARQPQHF.

The chain carries TRBV6-5 and TRBJ2-7, with 8 bases lining up with TRBD1. V gave up 6 bases and J gave up 1 base; unmatched junction bases: 5. The CDR3 has 14 residues. Germline lookup yields CDR1 MNHEY and CDR2 SVGAGI. The CDR3 sequence is CASRQDRGSYEQYF. The CDR3 coding sequence is TGTGCCAGCAGACAAGACAGGGGATCCTACGAGCAGTACTTC.

The V call is TRBV6-5, the J call TRBJ1-5; D is undetermined. The CDR3 covers 13 residues. Germline lookup yields CDR1 MNHEY and CDR2 SVGAGI. Trimming cost V 10 bases and J 4 bases, with 14 bases left between them. In DNA form, the CDR3 reads TGTGCCACCCGGGTCCTCGGGAATCAGCCCCAGCATTTT. Protein product: CATRVLGNQPQHF.

The chain links TRBV28 to TRBJ2-1; TRBD2 matches 7 bases. Germline CDR1 MDHEN, CDR2 SYDVKM. This CDR3 region has 16 residues. The trim removed 4 bases at V and 2 bases at J, leaving 8 bases unmatched. The CDR3 bases are TGTGCCAGCAGTTCATCTAGCGGCTCCGCCTACAATGAGCAGTTCTTC. Translating gives CASSSSSGSAYNEQFF.

The CDR3 bases are TGCGCCAGCAGCTTGGCCTATGAGCAGTTCTTC. This sequence encodes CASSLAYEQFF. The rearrangement uses TRBV5-1 and TRBJ2-1; D unresolved. This CDR3 has 11 residues. V lost 0 bases and J 8 bases, leaving 3 bases between the germline ends. Germline V gives CDR1 SGHRS, CDR2 YFSETQ.

The chain combines TRBV11-2 with TRBJ2-1; D not resolved. This CDR3 contains 16 residues. The V end lost 0 bases, the J end lost 8 bases, and 17 bases lay between the germline ends. Germline V gene sequence: CDR1 SGHAT, CDR2 FQNNGV. CDR3 nucleotide sequence: TGTGCCAGCAGCTTAGACCGGGTAACCCCTTTGGATGAGCAGTTCTTC. Translated: CASSLDRVTPLDEQFF.

The chain uses TRBV4-3 and TRBJ2-3; 8 bases match TRBD2. CDR1 is LGHNA, CDR2 YSLEER, per germline. This CDR3 region has 19 residues. The junction had 19 bases not matched to a gene; V was cut back by 4 bases and J by 4 bases. This CDR3 is CASSRRLIGSGNLADTQYF. The CDR3 coding sequence is TGCGCCAGCAGCCGCCGCTTAATCGGTAGCGGGAACCTCGCAGATACGCAGTATTTT.

The rearrangement uses TRBV5-4 and TRBJ2-1, with 9 positions matching TRBD2. Germline CDR1 and CDR2: SGHNT and YYREEE (reference sequence). The CDR3 loop spans 12 amino acids. The J segment lost 10 bases and the V segment lost 2 bases, leaving 1 base of the junction unmatched. CDR3 sequence: CASSFLAGEQFF. The CDR3 DNA reads as TGTGCCAGCAGCTTTCTAGCGGGAGAGCAGTTCTTC. The entire variable domain, with the rest obtained from reference TRBV5-4 and TRBJ2-1, is as follows: ETGVTQSPTHLIKTRGQQVTLRCSSQSGHNTVSWYQQALGQGPQFIFQYYREEENGRGNFPPRFSGLQFPNYSSELNVNALELDDSALYLCASSFLAGEQFFGPGTRLTVL.

The table lists this clone with a few counts. The chain joins TRBV7-2 to TRBJ2-3; perhaps TRBD2 as D (6 bases). With 5 bases removed from V and 11 bases from J, the gap between germline ends came to 20 bases. CDR1 is SGHTA, CDR2 FQGNSA, per germline. This CDR3 is built from 14 residues. The CDR3 DNA follows: TGTGCCAGCAGCCCCAATTTCGGGGAGGTTGGGCAGTATTTT. Amino acid sequence: CASSPNFGEVGQYF.

This clone occurred a few times. The chain joins TRBV20-1 to TRBJ2-7, with a weak D call TRBD2 (5 bases). The CDR3 consists of 11 residues. From germline, CDR1 is DFQATT and CDR2 SNEGSKA (reference sequence). V shed 3 bases and J shed 5 bases, with 8 bases lying between them. CDR3 sequence (DNA): TGCAGTGCTAGCCGGGGTCACGAGCAGTACTTC. It specifies CSASRGHEQYF.

The chain has TRBV30 and TRBJ1-6; no clear D. This CDR3 comprises 13 residues. The germline V gene encodes CDR1 GTSNPN and CDR2 SVGIG (reference sequence). V gave up 2 bases and J gave up 5 bases, with 7 bases separating them. The CDR3 loop is CAWSLQNNSPLHF. CDR3 coding DNA: TGTGCCTGGAGTCTACAGAATAATTCACCCCTCCACTTT. Filled out from reference TRBV30 and TRBJ1-6, the complete variable domain reads SQTIHQWPATLVQPVGSPLSLECTVEGTSNPNLYWYRQAAGRGLQLLFYSVGIGQISSEVPQNLSASRPQDRQFILSSKKLLLSDSGFYLCAWSLQNNSPLHFGNGTRLTVT.

The chain links TRBV5-1 to TRBJ2-1; perhaps TRBD2 as D (7 bases). The germline V gene encodes CDR1 SGHRS and CDR2 YFSETQ. The CDR3 has 16 residues. V gave up 4 bases and J gave up 2 bases, with 16 bases separating them. CDR3 loop: CASSRAAGATYNEQFF. Here the CDR3 DNA reads TGCGCCAGCAGCAGAGCCGCGGGGGCTACCTACAATGAGCAGTTCTTC.

The chain has TRBV7-9 and TRBJ1-5; the D is unclear. From germline, CDR1 is SEHNR and CDR2 FQNEAQ (reference sequence). V gave up 5 bases and J gave up 4 bases, with 15 bases separating them. The length of the CDR3 is 15 residues. CDR3 sequence reads: CASSPVTEGNQPQHF. CDR3 nucleotides: TGTGCCAGCAGCCCGGTCACAGAGGGTAATCAGCCCCAGCATTTT.

This clone was observed at least ten times. The chain joins TRBV30 to TRBJ1-5; 8 bases match TRBD1. J was trimmed by 5 bases and V by 5 bases; bases with no gene match: 5. The CDR3 covers 13 residues. CDR1 and CDR2 (germline): GTSNPN, SVGIG (reference sequence). CDR3 loop: CAWATGGDQPQHF. DNA for the CDR3: TGTGCCTGGGCTACAGGGGGTGATCAGCCCCAGCATTTT.

The rearrangement joins TRBV18 to TRBJ2-7; 8 bases map to TRBD1. Germline CDR1 reads KGHSH; CDR2 reads LQKENI. The CDR3 consists of 13 residues. Germline trimming cut 6 bases from V and 5 bases from J; bases unmatched to any gene: 6. The CDR3 nucleotides are TGTGCCAGCTCGGAGGACAGGGACGACGAGCAGTACTTC. Translation gives CASSEDRDDEQYF. Supplemented by reference TRBV18 and TRBJ2-7, the full variable domain reads NAGVMQNPRHLVRRRGQEARLRCSPMKGHSHVYWYRQLPEEGLKFMVYLQKENIIDESGMPKERFSAEFPKEGPSILRIQQVVRGDSAAYFCASSEDRDDEQYFGPGTRLTVT.